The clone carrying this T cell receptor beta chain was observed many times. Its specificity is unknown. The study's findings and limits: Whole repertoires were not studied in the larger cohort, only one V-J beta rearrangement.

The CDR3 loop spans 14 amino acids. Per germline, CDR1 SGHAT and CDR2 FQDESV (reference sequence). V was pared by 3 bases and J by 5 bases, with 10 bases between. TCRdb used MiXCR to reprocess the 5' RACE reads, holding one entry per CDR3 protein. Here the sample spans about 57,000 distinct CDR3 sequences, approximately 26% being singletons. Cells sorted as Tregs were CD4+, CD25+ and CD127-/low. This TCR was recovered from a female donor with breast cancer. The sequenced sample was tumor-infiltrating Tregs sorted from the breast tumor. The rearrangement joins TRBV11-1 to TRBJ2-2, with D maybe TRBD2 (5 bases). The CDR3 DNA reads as TGTGCCAGCAGCTTGAGGGCCGGGACCGGGGAGCTGTTTTTT. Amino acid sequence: CASSLRAGTGELFF.